This T cell receptor (beta chain) appears in the sequencing data of a study of shared clonotypes between healthy human individuals. Here immunoSEQ multiplex PCR was the method, and the copy in TCRdb shows in-frame clones only, minus some. The sample records around 500,000 clones, roughly 83% being singletons. The V end was cut by 0 bases, the J end by 1 base, with 13 bases between. Germline V gene lookup returns CDR1 LGHNA and CDR2 YSLEER. This CDR3 spans 16 amino acids. Material: PBMCs. This receptor was taken from a middle-aged woman in good health. Some clones in this sample may be carry-over from other donors' samples. The rearrangement joins TRBV4-3 to TRBJ2-7; D perhaps matches TRBD1 (5 bases). CDR3 loop: CASSQDLIGQSYEQYF. In DNA form, the CDR3 reads TGCGCCAGCAGCCAAGATCTCATAGGACAATCCTACGAGCAGTACTTC.